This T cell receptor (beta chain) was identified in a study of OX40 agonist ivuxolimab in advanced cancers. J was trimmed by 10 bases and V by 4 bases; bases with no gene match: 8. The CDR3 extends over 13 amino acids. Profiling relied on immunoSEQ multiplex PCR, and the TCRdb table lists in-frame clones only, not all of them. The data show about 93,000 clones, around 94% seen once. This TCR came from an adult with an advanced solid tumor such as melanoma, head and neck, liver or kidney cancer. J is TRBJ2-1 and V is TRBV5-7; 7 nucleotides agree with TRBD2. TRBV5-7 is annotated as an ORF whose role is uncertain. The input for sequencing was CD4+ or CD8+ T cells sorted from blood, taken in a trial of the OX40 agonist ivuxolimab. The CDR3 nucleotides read TGTGCCAGCAGCCTGGGGGGGTTGGGAGAGCAGTTCTTC. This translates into CASSLGGLGEQFF.